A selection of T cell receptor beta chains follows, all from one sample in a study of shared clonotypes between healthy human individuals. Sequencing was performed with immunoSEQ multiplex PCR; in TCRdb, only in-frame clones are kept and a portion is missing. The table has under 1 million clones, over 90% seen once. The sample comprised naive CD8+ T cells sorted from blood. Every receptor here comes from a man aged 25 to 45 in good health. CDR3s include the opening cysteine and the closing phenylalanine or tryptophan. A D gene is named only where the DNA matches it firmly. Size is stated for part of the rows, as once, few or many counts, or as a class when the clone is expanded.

cdr3_nt: TGTGCCAGCAAAGGGATCCTATTCGGGTTAGGAAATCCGCGGGGCTACACCTTC
cdr3_aa: CASKGILFGLGNPRGYTF
d_call: -
j_call: TRBJ1-2
cdr3_length: 18
clone_size: -
v_call: TRBV9

cdr3_nt: TGCGCCACCCGCCCTAGCGGGAGTTCCTACGAGCAGTACTTC
cdr3_aa: CATRPSGSSYEQYF
d_call: TRBD2
j_call: TRBJ2-7
cdr3_length: 14
clone_size: -
v_call: TRBV5-1

cdr3_nt: TGTGCCAGCAGTTTTACCGGACAGGGTGGTCAGCCCCAGCATTTT
cdr3_aa: CASSFTGQGGQPQHF
d_call: TRBD1
j_call: TRBJ1-5
cdr3_length: 15
clone_size: -
v_call: TRBV27

cdr3_nt: TGTGCCAGCAGCACTTTTGCCGGGGGGCAAGAGACCCAGTACTTC
cdr3_aa: CASSTFAGGQETQYF
d_call: TRBD2
j_call: TRBJ2-5
cdr3_length: 15
clone_size: -
v_call: TRBV27

cdr3_nt: TGTGCCAGTAGTATTCCCGGTTCCTACAATGAGCAGTTCTTC
cdr3_aa: CASSIPGSYNEQFF
d_call: -
j_call: TRBJ2-1
cdr3_length: 14
clone_size: -
v_call: TRBV19

cdr3_nt: TGTGCCAGCAGCTTAGATAGCCAACGGGAACTATATGAGCAGTTCTTC
cdr3_aa: CASSLDSQRELYEQFF
d_call: -
j_call: TRBJ2-1
cdr3_length: 16
clone_size: -
v_call: TRBV7-9

cdr3_nt: TGCGCCAGCAGCCCCGCGCGACAGCACGGGGAGCTGTTTTTT
cdr3_aa: CASSPARQHGELFF
d_call: -
j_call: TRBJ2-2
cdr3_length: 14
clone_size: -
v_call: TRBV4-1

cdr3_nt: TGTGCCAGCAGCTCCGCAGGGGTCGCGGGCTACGAGCAGTACTTC
cdr3_aa: CASSSAGVAGYEQYF
d_call: -
j_call: TRBJ2-7
cdr3_length: 15
clone_size: -
v_call: TRBV7-6

cdr3_nt: TGTGCCAGCAGCCGCGAGTTAGCGGGAGCCACCGGTCTGGGGCACAATGAGCAGTTCTTC
cdr3_aa: CASSRELAGATGLGHNEQFF
d_call: TRBD2
j_call: TRBJ2-1
cdr3_length: 20
clone_size: -
v_call: TRBV7-6

cdr3_nt: TGTGCCAGCAGGGGCAACACAGATACGCAGTATTTT
cdr3_aa: CASRGNTDTQYF
d_call: -
j_call: TRBJ2-3
cdr3_length: 12
clone_size: -
v_call: TRBV11-3

cdr3_nt: TGTGCCAGCAGCTCGGACAGGGGAAGTGGCTACACCTTC
cdr3_aa: CASSSDRGSGYTF
d_call: TRBD1
j_call: TRBJ1-2
cdr3_length: 13
clone_size: once
v_call: TRBV5-5

cdr3_nt: TGTGCCAGCAGCTTAGACCCCCGTTGGACCCAGTACTTC
cdr3_aa: CASSLDPRWTQYF
d_call: -
j_call: TRBJ2-5
cdr3_length: 13
clone_size: -
v_call: TRBV11-2

cdr3_nt: TGTGCCAGCAGTCGCAGGGGGCAATTCTCCTACGAGCAGTACTTC
cdr3_aa: CASSRRGQFSYEQYF
d_call: TRBD1
j_call: TRBJ2-7
cdr3_length: 15
clone_size: -
v_call: TRBV6-5

cdr3_nt: TGCGCCAGCAGCCCTTCGTCGGGGTCTTTTGGCTACACCTTC
cdr3_aa: CASSPSSGSFGYTF
d_call: -
j_call: TRBJ1-2
cdr3_length: 14
clone_size: -
v_call: TRBV5-1

cdr3_nt: TGCGCCAGCAGCCTATCAGGGGACTCTTACAATGAGCAGTTCTTC
cdr3_aa: CASSLSGDSYNEQFF
d_call: -
j_call: TRBJ2-1
cdr3_length: 15
clone_size: once
v_call: TRBV4-1

cdr3_nt: TGTGCCAGCAGCCAAGTCGCGGGACTTTACCCCTTCTACGAGCAGTACTTC
cdr3_aa: CASSQVAGLYPFYEQYF
d_call: -
j_call: TRBJ2-7
cdr3_length: 17
clone_size: -
v_call: TRBV7-8

cdr3_nt: TGTGCCTGGAGTGTGACGGTGAACACCGGGGAGCTGTTTTTT
cdr3_aa: CAWSVTVNTGELFF
d_call: -
j_call: TRBJ2-2
cdr3_length: 14
clone_size: -
v_call: TRBV30

cdr3_nt: TGTGCCTGGAGTGTTACAGGGGCAATTTTGGAGCAGTACTTC
cdr3_aa: CAWSVTGAILEQYF
d_call: TRBD1
j_call: TRBJ2-7
cdr3_length: 14
clone_size: -
v_call: TRBV30

cdr3_nt: TGTGCCAGCATCCGATTAGTTGACGGGAGCACGGATACGCAGTATTTT
cdr3_aa: CASIRLVDGSTDTQYF
d_call: -
j_call: TRBJ2-3
cdr3_length: 16
clone_size: -
v_call: TRBV9

cdr3_nt: TGTGCCAGCAGCTTTGATGACAGCGTCACAGATACGCAGTATTTT
cdr3_aa: CASSFDDSVTDTQYF
d_call: -
j_call: TRBJ2-3
cdr3_length: 15
clone_size: -
v_call: TRBV7-2

cdr3_nt: TGTGCCAGCAGACCTAGGGCGGGGACACCGCCTCCTAATCAGCCCCAGCATTTT
cdr3_aa: CASRPRAGTPPPNQPQHF
d_call: -
j_call: TRBJ1-5
cdr3_length: 18
clone_size: -
v_call: TRBV28

cdr3_nt: TGTGCCAGCAGCCCAACATCGACTGGGGCCAACGTCCTGACTTTC
cdr3_aa: CASSPTSTGANVLTF
d_call: -
j_call: TRBJ2-6
cdr3_length: 15
clone_size: -
v_call: TRBV7-9

cdr3_nt: TGTGCCAGCTCAACGCGGGGGCCCAACTACGAGCAGTACTTC
cdr3_aa: CASSTRGPNYEQYF
d_call: -
j_call: TRBJ2-7
cdr3_length: 14
clone_size: -
v_call: TRBV18

cdr3_nt: TGTGCCAGCAGCTTAGGGACTGAGCAGTTCTTC
cdr3_aa: CASSLGTEQFF
d_call: -
j_call: TRBJ2-1
cdr3_length: 11
clone_size: -
v_call: TRBV7-9

cdr3_nt: TGTGCCAGCAGCCCTCGAATTAGCGGGCGCTCCTACAATGAGCAGTTCTTC
cdr3_aa: CASSPRISGRSYNEQFF
d_call: TRBD2
j_call: TRBJ2-1
cdr3_length: 17
clone_size: -
v_call: TRBV9

cdr3_nt: TGTGCCAGCAGCGTAGTTGGTGGGCGGGACACTGAAGCTTTCTTT
cdr3_aa: CASSVVGGRDTEAFF
d_call: -
j_call: TRBJ1-1
cdr3_length: 15
clone_size: -
v_call: TRBV9

cdr3_nt: TGTGCCAGTAACAATAGAGGGGGACCCGGAAACATTCAGTACTTC
cdr3_aa: CASNNRGGPGNIQYF
d_call: -
j_call: TRBJ2-4
cdr3_length: 15
clone_size: once
v_call: TRBV19

cdr3_nt: TGTGCCAGCAGTGTGGCTAGCCCGGCCAATGAGCAGTTCTTC
cdr3_aa: CASSVASPANEQFF
d_call: -
j_call: TRBJ2-1
cdr3_length: 14
clone_size: -
v_call: TRBV2

cdr3_nt: TGTGCCATAAGACAGGGTCTAACTGAAGCTTTCTTT
cdr3_aa: CAIRQGLTEAFF
d_call: TRBD1
j_call: TRBJ1-1
cdr3_length: 12
clone_size: -
v_call: TRBV6-1

cdr3_nt: TGTGCCAGCAGTTTATCGAAATGGGAGAGGTTTGACGAGTTCTTC
cdr3_aa: CASSLSKWERFDEFF
d_call: -
j_call: TRBJ2-1
cdr3_length: 15
clone_size: -
v_call: TRBV27

cdr3_nt: TGTGCCAGCAGCCCCGGTAGCACAGATACGCAGTATTTT
cdr3_aa: CASSPGSTDTQYF
d_call: -
j_call: TRBJ2-3
cdr3_length: 13
clone_size: -
v_call: TRBV13

cdr3_nt: TGTGCCTGGAGACACGGGACGGACCTTACCTACGAGCAGTACTTC
cdr3_aa: CAWRHGTDLTYEQYF
d_call: -
j_call: TRBJ2-7
cdr3_length: 15
clone_size: -
v_call: TRBV30

cdr3_nt: TGTGCCAGCAGTCAGTTGGGGGTTAGCGGGGAGCTGTTTTTT
cdr3_aa: CASSQLGVSGELFF
d_call: -
j_call: TRBJ2-2
cdr3_length: 14
clone_size: few
v_call: TRBV27

cdr3_nt: TGTGCCAGCAGCTTAGACCGCGGGACGCTCTACGAGCAGTACTTC
cdr3_aa: CASSLDRGTLYEQYF
d_call: -
j_call: TRBJ2-7
cdr3_length: 15
clone_size: -
v_call: TRBV11-2

cdr3_nt: TGTGCCAGCAGTTTAATCGGGACAGGGTTGACTAATGAAAAACTGTTTTTT
cdr3_aa: CASSLIGTGLTNEKLFF
d_call: TRBD1
j_call: TRBJ1-4
cdr3_length: 17
clone_size: -
v_call: TRBV27

cdr3_nt: TGTGCCAGCAGTCAAACTAGTTACAATGAGCAGTTCTTC
cdr3_aa: CASSQTSYNEQFF
d_call: -
j_call: TRBJ2-1
cdr3_length: 13
clone_size: -
v_call: TRBV27

cdr3_nt: TGCAGCGCTGTGCCCGGACAGGGGCCAGATACGCAGTATTTT
cdr3_aa: CSAVPGQGPDTQYF
d_call: TRBD1
j_call: TRBJ2-3
cdr3_length: 14
clone_size: -
v_call: TRBV29-1

cdr3_nt: TGTGCCAGCAGCTTGGGGGAGCCCCAGCATTTT
cdr3_aa: CASSLGEPQHF
d_call: -
j_call: TRBJ1-5
cdr3_length: 11
clone_size: -
v_call: TRBV5-8

cdr3_nt: TGTGCCAGCAGCTTCCCGGATTTACAAGAGACCCAGTACTTC
cdr3_aa: CASSFPDLQETQYF
d_call: -
j_call: TRBJ2-5
cdr3_length: 14
clone_size: -
v_call: TRBV7-9

cdr3_nt: TGTGCCAGCAGCCTCCGCAGGGGAACGGCCGGGGAGCTGTTTTTT
cdr3_aa: CASSLRRGTAGELFF
d_call: -
j_call: TRBJ2-2
cdr3_length: 15
clone_size: -
v_call: TRBV11-2

cdr3_nt: TGTGCCAGCAGCTTTATAGGAGCGGGAATCCTCCCGACCCAAGAGACCCAGTACTTC
cdr3_aa: CASSFIGAGILPTQETQYF
d_call: TRBD2
j_call: TRBJ2-5
cdr3_length: 19
clone_size: -
v_call: TRBV5-4

cdr3_nt: TGTGCCAGCAGCTTAGGGTTCGGGGCCTACGAGCAGTACTTC
cdr3_aa: CASSLGFGAYEQYF
d_call: -
j_call: TRBJ2-7
cdr3_length: 14
clone_size: -
v_call: TRBV7-7

cdr3_nt: TGTGCCAGCAGCGCTAGCGGGGTAACAGATACGCAGTATTTT
cdr3_aa: CASSASGVTDTQYF
d_call: TRBD2
j_call: TRBJ2-3
cdr3_length: 14
clone_size: -
v_call: TRBV9

cdr3_nt: TGTGCCACCTCGACTCAGGTGTCAACCTACGAGCAGTACTTC
cdr3_aa: CATSTQVSTYEQYF
d_call: -
j_call: TRBJ2-7
cdr3_length: 14
clone_size: -
v_call: TRBV2

cdr3_nt: TGCAGCGTCCCGAACTCGGCTAGCGGGAGCCCCTACAATGAGCAGTTCTTC
cdr3_aa: CSVPNSASGSPYNEQFF
d_call: TRBD2
j_call: TRBJ2-1
cdr3_length: 17
clone_size: -
v_call: TRBV29-1

cdr3_nt: TGTGCCAGCAGCTTCGGTGGGGGTTACGAGCAGTACTTC
cdr3_aa: CASSFGGGYEQYF
d_call: -
j_call: TRBJ2-7
cdr3_length: 13
clone_size: -
v_call: TRBV7-9

cdr3_nt: TGTGCCAGCAGCTTCGGGTCAGGGAATGAAAAACTGTTTTTT
cdr3_aa: CASSFGSGNEKLFF
d_call: -
j_call: TRBJ1-4
cdr3_length: 14
clone_size: -
v_call: TRBV13

cdr3_nt: TGCGCCAGCAGCTCGTCAACCGGGGTTGGGGCCAACGTCCTGACTTTC
cdr3_aa: CASSSSTGVGANVLTF
d_call: -
j_call: TRBJ2-6
cdr3_length: 16
clone_size: -
v_call: TRBV5-1

cdr3_nt: TGCGCCAGCAGCCAAGATGGACCCGGGACAAGCACAGATACGCAGTATTTT
cdr3_aa: CASSQDGPGTSTDTQYF
d_call: -
j_call: TRBJ2-3
cdr3_length: 17
clone_size: -
v_call: TRBV4-1

cdr3_nt: TGTGCCAGCAGCACATTTACAGGGTTGGGCAAAAACATTCAGTACTTC
cdr3_aa: CASSTFTGLGKNIQYF
d_call: -
j_call: TRBJ2-4
cdr3_length: 16
clone_size: -
v_call: TRBV13

cdr3_nt: TGTGCCAGCAGTTCGGATTACGAGCAGTACTTC
cdr3_aa: CASSSDYEQYF
d_call: -
j_call: TRBJ2-7
cdr3_length: 11
clone_size: -
v_call: TRBV25-1

cdr3_nt: TGTGCCAGCAGTCCCGGGCTAGTGGCAGCCGAGGAGCAGTTCTTC
cdr3_aa: CASSPGLVAAEEQFF
d_call: -
j_call: TRBJ2-1
cdr3_length: 15
clone_size: once
v_call: TRBV27

cdr3_nt: TGTGCCAGCAGTCTTAGCGGGAGGTCGGGGCACGAGCAGTACTTC
cdr3_aa: CASSLSGRSGHEQYF
d_call: TRBD2
j_call: TRBJ2-7
cdr3_length: 15
clone_size: -
v_call: TRBV7-3

cdr3_nt: TGTGCCAGCCGGAGGGGGCGGACACAAGAGACCCAGTACTTC
cdr3_aa: CASRRGRTQETQYF
d_call: -
j_call: TRBJ2-5
cdr3_length: 14
clone_size: -
v_call: TRBV2

cdr3_nt: TGCGCCAGCAGCCAAGGTGCTAGGGGTAATGAAAAACTGTTTTTT
cdr3_aa: CASSQGARGNEKLFF
d_call: -
j_call: TRBJ1-4
cdr3_length: 15
clone_size: -
v_call: TRBV4-1

cdr3_nt: TGTGCCAGCAGCAATAGCGAGAGGAACTACGAGCAGTACTTC
cdr3_aa: CASSNSERNYEQYF
d_call: -
j_call: TRBJ2-7
cdr3_length: 14
clone_size: -
v_call: TRBV21-1

cdr3_nt: TGTGCCAGCCGGCCTTTGGGGAAGACCTATGAAGGCTACACCTTC
cdr3_aa: CASRPLGKTYEGYTF
d_call: -
j_call: TRBJ1-2
cdr3_length: 15
clone_size: -
v_call: TRBV6-5

cdr3_nt: TGCAGCGTTCTGGACAGCGCTAACTATGGCTACACCTTC
cdr3_aa: CSVLDSANYGYTF
d_call: -
j_call: TRBJ1-2
cdr3_length: 13
clone_size: -
v_call: TRBV29-1

cdr3_nt: TGTGCCAGCAGTGTATCGCAGGGGGTCTCTGGGGCCAACGTCCTGACTTTC
cdr3_aa: CASSVSQGVSGANVLTF
d_call: TRBD1
j_call: TRBJ2-6
cdr3_length: 17
clone_size: -
v_call: TRBV6-4

cdr3_nt: TGTGCCAGCTGGAACCGACTAGCGGGATACAATGAGCAGTTCTTC
cdr3_aa: CASWNRLAGYNEQFF
d_call: TRBD2
j_call: TRBJ2-1
cdr3_length: 15
clone_size: -
v_call: TRBV27